Described below is a single TCR beta chain sequence and its context. The sample comes from a study of blood T cell repertoires in COVID-19. About the study: In each case, the material was cDNA or gDNA derived from T cells, B-cell-depleted T cells, or PBMCs.

Germline assignment: CDR1 SEHNR and CDR2 FQNEAQ (reference sequence). This CDR3 has 16 amino acids. V gave up 5 bases and J gave up 7 bases; unmatched junction bases: 12. Sequenced by immunoSEQ multiplex PCR; TCRdb stores in-frame clones only, minus some. The data show around 140,000 clones, about three quarters seen once. This sequence joins TRBV7-9 and TRBJ2-3; the match to TRBD1 covers 10 bases. This clonotype was sampled from an older woman with acute or convalescent COVID-19. Material: peripheral blood. The CDR3 coding sequence is TGTGCCAGCAGCGACCCCGACAGGGGGCTACGAAATACGCAGTATTTT. Its translation: CASSDPDRGLRNTQYF. The whole variable domain, filled in from reference TRBV7-9 and TRBJ2-3, reads DTGVSQNPRHKITKRGQNVTFRCDPISEHNRLYWYRQTLGQGPEFLTYFQNEAQLEKSRLLSDRFSAERPKGSFSTLEIQRTEQGDSAMYLCASSDPDRGLRNTQYFGPGTRLTVL.